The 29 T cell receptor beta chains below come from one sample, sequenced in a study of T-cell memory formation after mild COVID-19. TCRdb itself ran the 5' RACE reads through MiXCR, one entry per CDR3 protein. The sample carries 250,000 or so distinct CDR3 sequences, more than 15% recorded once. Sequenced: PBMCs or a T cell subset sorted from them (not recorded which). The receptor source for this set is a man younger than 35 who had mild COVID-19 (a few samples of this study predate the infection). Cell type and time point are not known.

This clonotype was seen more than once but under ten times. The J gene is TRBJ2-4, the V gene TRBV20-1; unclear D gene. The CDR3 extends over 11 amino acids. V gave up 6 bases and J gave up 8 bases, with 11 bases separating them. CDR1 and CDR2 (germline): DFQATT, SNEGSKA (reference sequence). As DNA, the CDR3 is TGCAGTGCGCCGAAAGGGCACATTCAGTACTTC. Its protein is CSAPKGHIQYF.

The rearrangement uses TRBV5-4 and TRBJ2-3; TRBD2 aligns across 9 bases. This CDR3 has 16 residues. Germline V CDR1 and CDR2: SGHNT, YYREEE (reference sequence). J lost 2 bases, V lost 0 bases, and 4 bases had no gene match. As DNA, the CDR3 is TGTGCCAGCAGCTTGGCCAAGCGGGGGGCCACAGATACGCAGTATTTT. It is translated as CASSLAKRGATDTQYF. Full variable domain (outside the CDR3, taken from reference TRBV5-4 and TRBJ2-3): ETGVTQSPTHLIKTRGQQVTLRCSSQSGHNTVSWYQQALGQGPQFIFQYYREEENGRGNFPPRFSGLQFPNYSSELNVNALELDDSALYLCASSLAKRGATDTQYFGPGTRLTVL.

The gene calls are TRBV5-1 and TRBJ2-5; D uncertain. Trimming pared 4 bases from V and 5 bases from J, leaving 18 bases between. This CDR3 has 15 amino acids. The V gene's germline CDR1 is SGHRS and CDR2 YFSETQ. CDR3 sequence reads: CASSQSQEVRETQYF. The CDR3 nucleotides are TGCGCCAGCAGCCAGTCCCAAGAGGTCCGGGAGACCCAGTACTTC.

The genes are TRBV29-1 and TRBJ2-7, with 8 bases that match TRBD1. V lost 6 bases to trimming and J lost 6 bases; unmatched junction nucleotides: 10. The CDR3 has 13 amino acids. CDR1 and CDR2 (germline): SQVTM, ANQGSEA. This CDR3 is CSVVGDRLFEQYF. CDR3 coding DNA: TGCAGCGTCGTGGGGGACAGGCTGTTCGAGCAGTACTTC.

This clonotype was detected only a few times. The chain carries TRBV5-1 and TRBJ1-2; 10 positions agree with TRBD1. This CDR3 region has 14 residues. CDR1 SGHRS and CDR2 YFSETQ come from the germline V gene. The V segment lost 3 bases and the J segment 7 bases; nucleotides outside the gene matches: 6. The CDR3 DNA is TGCGCCAGCAGCTATTCGGGACAGGGGTTTGGCTACACCTTC. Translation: CASSYSGQGFGYTF.

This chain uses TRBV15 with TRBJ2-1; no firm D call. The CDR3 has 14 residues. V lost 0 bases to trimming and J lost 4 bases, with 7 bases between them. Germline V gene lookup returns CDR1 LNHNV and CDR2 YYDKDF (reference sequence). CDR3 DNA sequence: TGTGCCACCAGCAGAGATACGGGTTACAATGAGCAGTTCTTC. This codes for CATSRDTGYNEQFF.

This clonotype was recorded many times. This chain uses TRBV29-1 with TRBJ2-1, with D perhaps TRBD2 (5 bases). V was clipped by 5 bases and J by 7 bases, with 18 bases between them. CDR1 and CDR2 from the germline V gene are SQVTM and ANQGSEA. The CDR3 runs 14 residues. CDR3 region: CSVSRPPGFNEQFF. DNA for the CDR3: TGCAGCGTTTCCCGACCCCCGGGATTTAATGAGCAGTTCTTC.

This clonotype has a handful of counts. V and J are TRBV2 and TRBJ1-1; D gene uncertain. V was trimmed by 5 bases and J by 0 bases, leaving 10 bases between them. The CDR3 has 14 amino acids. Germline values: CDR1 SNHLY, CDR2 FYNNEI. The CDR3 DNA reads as TGTGCCAGCAGTTCCGGGCCCATGAACACTGAAGCTTTCTTT. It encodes CASSSGPMNTEAFF.

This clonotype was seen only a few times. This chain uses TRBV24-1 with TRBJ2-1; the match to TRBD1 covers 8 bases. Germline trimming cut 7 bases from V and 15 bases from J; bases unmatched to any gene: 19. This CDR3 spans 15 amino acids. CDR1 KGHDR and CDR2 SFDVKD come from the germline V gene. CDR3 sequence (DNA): TGTGCCACCAGCAACATACTTCCAGGGGGCGGAGGACTGTTCTTC. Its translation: CATSNILPGGGGLFF.

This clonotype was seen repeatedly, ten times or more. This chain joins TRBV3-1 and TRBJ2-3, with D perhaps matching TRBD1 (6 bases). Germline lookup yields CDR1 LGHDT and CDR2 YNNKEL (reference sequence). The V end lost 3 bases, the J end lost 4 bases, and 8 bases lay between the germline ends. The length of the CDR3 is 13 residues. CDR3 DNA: TGTGCCAGCAGCCATAGGGGGTCAGATACGCAGTATTTT. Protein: CASSHRGSDTQYF.

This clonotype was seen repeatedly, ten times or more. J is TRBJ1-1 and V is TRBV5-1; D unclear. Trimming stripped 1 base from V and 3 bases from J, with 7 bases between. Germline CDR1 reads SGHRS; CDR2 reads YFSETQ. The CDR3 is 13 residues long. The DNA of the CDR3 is TGCGCCAGCAGCTTGCTGGCCTACACTGAAGCTTTCTTT. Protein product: CASSLLAYTEAFF.

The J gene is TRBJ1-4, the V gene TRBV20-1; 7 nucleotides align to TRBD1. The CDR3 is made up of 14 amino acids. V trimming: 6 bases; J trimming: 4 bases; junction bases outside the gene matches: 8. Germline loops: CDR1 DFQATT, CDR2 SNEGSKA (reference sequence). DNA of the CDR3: TGCAGTGCGAGATCCGGGACAGATAATGAAAAACTGTTTTTT. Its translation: CSARSGTDNEKLFF.

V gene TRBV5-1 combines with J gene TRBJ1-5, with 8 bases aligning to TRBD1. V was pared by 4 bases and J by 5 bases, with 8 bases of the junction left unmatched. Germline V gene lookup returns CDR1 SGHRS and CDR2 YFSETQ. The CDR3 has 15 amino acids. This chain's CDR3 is CASSPFGTGDQPQHF. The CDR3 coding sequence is TGCGCCAGCAGCCCGTTCGGGACAGGAGATCAGCCCCAGCATTTT.

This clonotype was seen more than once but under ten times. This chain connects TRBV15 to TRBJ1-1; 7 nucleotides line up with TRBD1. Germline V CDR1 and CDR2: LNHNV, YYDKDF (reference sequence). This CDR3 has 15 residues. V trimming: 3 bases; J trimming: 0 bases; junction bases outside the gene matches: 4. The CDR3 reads CATSSTTGMNTEAFF. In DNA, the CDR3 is TGTGCCACCAGCAGCACGACAGGGATGAACACTGAAGCTTTCTTT.

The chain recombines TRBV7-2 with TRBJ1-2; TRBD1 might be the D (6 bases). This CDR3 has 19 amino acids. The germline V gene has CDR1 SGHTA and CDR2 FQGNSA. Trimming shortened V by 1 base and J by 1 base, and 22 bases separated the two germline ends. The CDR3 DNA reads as TGTGCCAGCAGCTTAGGGACCTCCCCAGGGGCTCTTTTTAACTATGGCTACACCTTC. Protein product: CASSLGTSPGALFNYGYTF.

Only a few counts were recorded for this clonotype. The CDR3 bases are TGCGCCAGCAGCAGCAAACAGGGGGAGGTTGTGAACACTGAAGCTTTCTTT. Translated, it gives CASSSKQGEVVNTEAFF. The chain carries TRBV5-1 and TRBJ1-1, with 8 bases that match TRBD1. Germline lookup yields CDR1 SGHRS and CDR2 YFSETQ. V was pared by 4 bases and J by 0 bases, with 11 bases of the junction left unmatched. The CDR3 spans 17 residues.

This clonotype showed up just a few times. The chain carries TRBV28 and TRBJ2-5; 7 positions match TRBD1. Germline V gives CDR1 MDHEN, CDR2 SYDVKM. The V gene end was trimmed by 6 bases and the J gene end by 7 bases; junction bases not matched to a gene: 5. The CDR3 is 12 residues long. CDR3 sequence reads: CASSRQGGTQYF. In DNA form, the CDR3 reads TGTGCCAGCAGCAGACAGGGTGGGACCCAGTACTTC.

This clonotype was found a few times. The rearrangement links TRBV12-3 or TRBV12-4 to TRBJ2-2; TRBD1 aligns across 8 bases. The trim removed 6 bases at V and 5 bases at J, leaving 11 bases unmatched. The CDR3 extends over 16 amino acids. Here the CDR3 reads CASRSLRQGATGELFF. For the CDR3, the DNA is TGTGCCAGCAGATCCCTCAGGCAGGGGGCGACCGGGGAGCTGTTTTTT.

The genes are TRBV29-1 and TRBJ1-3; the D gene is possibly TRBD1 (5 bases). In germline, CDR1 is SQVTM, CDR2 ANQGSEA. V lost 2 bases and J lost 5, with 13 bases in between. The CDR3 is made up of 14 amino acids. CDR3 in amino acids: CSVEQPGVRNTIYF. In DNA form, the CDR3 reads TGCAGCGTTGAACAACCGGGGGTACGAAACACCATATATTTT.

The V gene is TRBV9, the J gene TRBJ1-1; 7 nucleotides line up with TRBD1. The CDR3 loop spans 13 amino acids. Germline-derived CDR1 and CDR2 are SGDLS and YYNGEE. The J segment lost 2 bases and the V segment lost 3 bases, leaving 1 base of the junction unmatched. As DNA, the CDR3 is TGTGCCAGCAGCGAGGGGGCCAACACTGAAGCTTTCTTT. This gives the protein CASSEGANTEAFF.

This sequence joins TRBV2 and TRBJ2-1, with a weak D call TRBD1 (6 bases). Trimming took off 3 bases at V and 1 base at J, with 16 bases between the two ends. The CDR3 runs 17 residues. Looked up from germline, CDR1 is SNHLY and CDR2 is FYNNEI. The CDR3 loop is CASSDKGTLWSYNEQFF. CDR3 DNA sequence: TGTGCCAGCAGTGATAAGGGGACACTTTGGTCCTACAATGAGCAGTTCTTC.

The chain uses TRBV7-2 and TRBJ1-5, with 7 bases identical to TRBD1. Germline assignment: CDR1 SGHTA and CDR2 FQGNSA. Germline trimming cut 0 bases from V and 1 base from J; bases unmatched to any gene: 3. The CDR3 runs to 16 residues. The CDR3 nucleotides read TGTGCCAGCAGCTTAGCCACGGGACAGAGCAATCAGCCCCAGCATTTT. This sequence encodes CASSLATGQSNQPQHF.

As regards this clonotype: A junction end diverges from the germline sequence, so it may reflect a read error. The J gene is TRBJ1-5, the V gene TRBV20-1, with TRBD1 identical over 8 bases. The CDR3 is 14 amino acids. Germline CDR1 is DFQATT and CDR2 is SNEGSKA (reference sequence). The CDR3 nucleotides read TGCAGTGTTCAGGGGGCGCGAAGCAATCAGCCCAAGCATTTT. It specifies CSVQGARSNQPKHF.

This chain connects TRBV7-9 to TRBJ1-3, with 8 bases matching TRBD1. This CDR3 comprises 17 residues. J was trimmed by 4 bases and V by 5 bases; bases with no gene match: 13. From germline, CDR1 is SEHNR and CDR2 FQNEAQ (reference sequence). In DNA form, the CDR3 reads TGTGCCAGCAGCCCGAAAGGACAGGGCTCTACGGGAAACACCATATATTTT. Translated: CASSPKGQGSTGNTIYF. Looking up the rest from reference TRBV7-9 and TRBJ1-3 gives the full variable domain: DTGVSQNPRHKITKRGQNVTFRCDPISEHNRLYWYRQTLGQGPEFLTYFQNEAQLEKSRLLSDRFSAERPKGSFSTLEIQRTEQGDSAMYLCASSPKGQGSTGNTIYFGEGSWLTVV.

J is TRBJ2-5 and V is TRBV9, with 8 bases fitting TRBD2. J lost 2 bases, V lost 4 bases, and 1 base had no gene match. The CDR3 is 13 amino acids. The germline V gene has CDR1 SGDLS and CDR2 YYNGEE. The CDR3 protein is CASSREGQETQYF. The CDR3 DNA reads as TGTGCCAGCAGCCGGGAGGGACAAGAGACCCAGTACTTC.

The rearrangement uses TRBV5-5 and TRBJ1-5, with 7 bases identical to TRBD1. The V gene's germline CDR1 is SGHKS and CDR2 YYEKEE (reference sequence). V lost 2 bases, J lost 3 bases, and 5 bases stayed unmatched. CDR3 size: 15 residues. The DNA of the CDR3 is TGTGCCAGCAGCTTTGCGACAGGGTCCAATCAGCCCCAGCATTTT. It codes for CASSFATGSNQPQHF.

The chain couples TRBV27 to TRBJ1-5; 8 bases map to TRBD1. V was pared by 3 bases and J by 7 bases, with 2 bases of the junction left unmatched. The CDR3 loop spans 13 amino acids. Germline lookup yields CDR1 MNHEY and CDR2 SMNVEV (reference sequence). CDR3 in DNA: TGTGCCAGCAGTTTCCGACAGGGGCAGCCCCAGCATTTT. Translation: CASSFRQGQPQHF.

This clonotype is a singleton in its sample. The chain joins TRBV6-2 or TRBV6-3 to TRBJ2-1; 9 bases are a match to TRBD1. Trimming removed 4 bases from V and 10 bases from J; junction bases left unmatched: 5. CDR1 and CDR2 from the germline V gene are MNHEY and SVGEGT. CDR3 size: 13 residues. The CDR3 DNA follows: TGTGCCAGCAGTTCAACAGGGGGCAGGGAGCAGTTCTTC. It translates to CASSSTGGREQFF.

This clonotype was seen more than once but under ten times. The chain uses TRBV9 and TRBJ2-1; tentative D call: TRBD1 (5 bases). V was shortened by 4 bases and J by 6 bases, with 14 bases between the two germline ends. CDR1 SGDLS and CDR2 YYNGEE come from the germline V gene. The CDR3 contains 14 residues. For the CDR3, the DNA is TGTGCCAGCAGCCTTAGAGTAGGGGCCAATGAGCAGTTCTTC. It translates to CASSLRVGANEQFF.